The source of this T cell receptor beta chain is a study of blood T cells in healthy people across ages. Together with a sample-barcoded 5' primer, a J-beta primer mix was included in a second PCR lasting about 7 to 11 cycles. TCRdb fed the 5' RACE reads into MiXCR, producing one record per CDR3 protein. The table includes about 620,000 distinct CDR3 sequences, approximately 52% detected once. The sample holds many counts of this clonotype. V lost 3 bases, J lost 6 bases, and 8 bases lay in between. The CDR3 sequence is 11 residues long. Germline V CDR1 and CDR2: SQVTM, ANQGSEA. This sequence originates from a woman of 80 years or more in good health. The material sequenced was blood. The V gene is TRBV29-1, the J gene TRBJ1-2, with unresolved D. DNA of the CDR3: TGCAGCGTTGAGTACGGGGATGGCTACACCTTC. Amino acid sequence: CSVEYGDGYTF.